Following are 15 T cell receptor beta chains from one sample sequenced in a study of blood T cell repertoires in COVID-19. Assay used: immunoSEQ multiplex PCR; TCRdb lists only in-frame clones, some missing. The table records tens of thousands of clones, about four fifths of them present only once. The sample consisted of peripheral blood. These receptors came from a human donor in a cohort sampled during active COVID-19.

V is TRBV5-6 and J is TRBJ1-1, with a possible D match to TRBD1 (5 bases). Trimming left V 0 bases short and J 5 bases short, with 14 bases between. CDR1 is SGHDT and CDR2 is YYEEEE in the germline V gene. The CDR3 contains 15 residues. CDR3 sequence: CASSLVISGWTEAFF. The CDR3, as DNA: TGTGCCAGCAGCTTGGTAATTTCAGGGTGGACTGAAGCTTTCTTT.

This clone was seen a few times. The chain carries TRBV7-3 and TRBJ2-2; 8 bases are shared with TRBD2. The CDR3 contains 14 residues. In germline, CDR1 is SGHTA, CDR2 FQGTGA. V was pared by 5 bases and J by 10 bases, with 9 bases of the junction left unmatched. CDR3 nucleotide sequence: TGTGCCAGCAGCGAATACGCGGGAGGCATGGAGCTGTTTTTT. Protein: CASSEYAGGMELFF.

The V gene is TRBV7-8, the J gene TRBJ2-2; 8 bases match TRBD1. After removal of 8 bases from V and 4 bases from J, the junction contained 6 bases not matched to a gene. Germline CDR1 is SGHVS and CDR2 is FQNEAQ. CDR3 length: 14 amino acids. CDR3: CASQGQEGTGELFF. The CDR3 nucleotides read TGTGCCAGCCAGGGACAGGAAGGCACCGGGGAGCTGTTTTTT.

The V and J genes are TRBV7-9 and TRBJ1-5; D may be TRBD1 (5 bases). Germline V gene lookup returns CDR1 SEHNR and CDR2 FQNEAQ (reference sequence). With 6 bases removed from V and 7 bases from J, the gap between germline ends came to 19 bases. The CDR3 is 15 residues long. The CDR3 bases are TGTGCCAGCAGGGGCAGCGGGGGAGCTGACCAGCCCCAGCATTTT. Protein product: CASRGSGGADQPQHF.

In its sample, this clone was seen once. The genes are TRBV10-3 and TRBJ2-7; 9 bases agree with TRBD1. CDR1 and CDR2 (germline): ENHRY, SYGVKD. After removal of 4 bases from V and 0 bases from J, the junction contained 4 bases not matched to a gene. CDR3 length: 15 amino acids. The CDR3 spells CAISAGTGSSYEQYF. The CDR3 region has the DNA TGTGCCATCAGTGCCGGGACAGGGAGCTCCTACGAGCAGTACTTC.

J is TRBJ1-1 and V is TRBV9; tentatively, D is TRBD1 (6 bases). The germline V gene has CDR1 SGDLS and CDR2 YYNGEE. Deletions cut 4 bases from V and 5 bases from J, with 15 bases between. This CDR3 spans 14 amino acids. The CDR3 protein is CASSLSRGITEAFF. The CDR3 bases are TGTGCCAGCAGCCTCTCCAGGGGTATAACTGAAGCTTTCTTT.

This clone was picked up one time. This chain uses TRBV6-1 with TRBJ2-7, with 7 bases aligning to TRBD1. V shed 2 bases and J 2 bases; nucleotides not matched to a gene: 3. The CDR3 contains 14 residues. The germline gives CDR1 MNHNS, CDR2 SASEGT. Written as DNA, the CDR3 is TGTGCCAGCAGTGAACACAGGGGACCCTACGAGCAGTACTTC. It yields the protein CASSEHRGPYEQYF.

This sequence joins TRBV3-1 (or the pseudogene TRBV3-2) and TRBJ1-6; 7 bases are a match to TRBD1. The germline gives CDR1 LGHDT, CDR2 YNNKEL (reference sequence). V gave up 0 bases and J gave up 6 bases; unmatched junction bases: 5. There are 16 residues in the CDR3. Here the CDR3 reads CASSQDAAGGNSPLHF. The CDR3 DNA reads as TGTGCCAGCAGCCAAGATGCGGCAGGGGGTAATTCACCCCTCCACTTT.

The rearrangement uses TRBV10-3 and TRBJ1-2; D possibly corresponds to TRBD1 (5 bases). This CDR3 spans 14 amino acids. CDR1 and CDR2 (germline): ENHRY, SYGVKD. Trimming removed 6 bases from V and 5 bases from J, with 16 bases in between. CDR3 nucleotides: TGTGCCATCAGATCGGACCAAGGGGAATATGGCTACACCTTC. The encoded protein is CAIRSDQGEYGYTF.

The chain links TRBV30 to TRBJ2-7; maybe TRBD1 (6 bases). Germline V gives CDR1 GTSNPN, CDR2 SVGIG (reference sequence). V shed 2 bases and J shed 6 bases, with 17 bases lying between them. The CDR3 consists of 14 residues. The CDR3 protein is CAWSPGTTGIEQYF. CDR3 in DNA: TGTGCCTGGAGTCCCGGGACAACGGGGATCGAGCAGTACTTC.

V is TRBV5-1 and J is TRBJ1-5; no clear D gene. The V and J ends lost 0 bases and 9 bases respectively, with 13 bases between them. Germline CDR1 SGHRS, CDR2 YFSETQ. The CDR3 length is 14 residues. This CDR3 reads CASSLEGSSAPQHF. As DNA, the CDR3 is TGCGCCAGCAGCTTGGAAGGGAGTTCGGCGCCCCAGCATTTT.

The V call is TRBV29-1, the J call TRBJ1-2, with a weak D call TRBD1 (6 bases). Germline assignment: CDR1 SQVTM and CDR2 ANQGSEA. The CDR3 is 13 amino acids. Trimming removed 4 bases from V and 6 bases from J, with 15 bases in between. The CDR3, as DNA: TGCAGCGTTGTTTGGATACAGGGAGATGGCTACACCTTC. Amino acids: CSVVWIQGDGYTF.

This clone came up once. The gene calls are TRBV9 and TRBJ1-4, with 7 bases fitting TRBD1. The CDR3 sequence is 15 residues long. Germline trimming cut 4 bases from V and 4 bases from J; bases unmatched to any gene: 7. Germline values: CDR1 SGDLS, CDR2 YYNGEE. The CDR3 bases are TGTGCCAGCAGCCCCCCCGGGACAGTTAATGAAAAACTGTTTTTT. Its protein product is CASSPPGTVNEKLFF.

V and J are TRBV2 and TRBJ2-5, with D possibly TRBD2 on 6 matching bases. Germline V gives CDR1 SNHLY, CDR2 FYNNEI. The germline V and J ends were trimmed by 4 bases and 4 bases, with 10 bases remaining between them. The CDR3 consists of 13 residues. The DNA of the CDR3 is TGTGCCAGCAGTGGGGGGGTTAGAGAGACCCAGTACTTC. It encodes CASSGGVRETQYF.

As for this clone: One end of the junction varies from germline; a read error may be responsible. The chain recombines TRBV18 with TRBJ2-1; weak D call: TRBD2 (7 bases). CDR3 length: 13 amino acids. Per the germline V gene, CDR1 is KGHSH and CDR2 is LQKENI. CDR3: CASSPLQGRGELF. The CDR3 bases are TGTGCCAGCTCACCATTACAGGGCCGGGGGGAGCTCTTC.